Shown below are 6 T cell receptor beta chains from a single sample sequenced in a study of blood T cell repertoires in COVID-19. Using immunoSEQ multiplex PCR, the repertoire was profiled, and TCRdb retains in-frame clones only, with some absent. The sample contains around 100,000 clones, 87% of which appear only once. Sequenced sample: peripheral blood. Receptors were obtained from a human donor in a cohort sampled during active COVID-19.

The DNA for the CDR3 is TGTGCCAGCAGCCTGGGACTAGCGGGGAAAGAGACCCAGTACTTC. This gives the protein CASSLGLAGKETQYF. The chain links TRBV4-2 to TRBJ2-5; TRBD2 matches 13 bases. Trimming cost V 4 bases and J 3 bases; bases outside gene matches: 2. The CDR3 sequence is 15 residues long. The germline V gene encodes CDR1 LGHNA and CDR2 YNFKEQ.

The V gene is TRBV6-4, the J gene TRBJ2-3, with D possibly TRBD1 on 6 matching bases. CDR1 and CDR2 from the germline V gene are MRHNA and SNTAGT. The CDR3 length is 16 residues. The germline V and J ends were trimmed by 5 bases and 1 base, with 16 bases remaining between them. The CDR3 coding sequence is TGTGCCAGCAGTACTACAACAGGGACCCGCACAGATACGCAGTATTTT. As protein: CASSTTTGTRTDTQYF.

V and J are TRBV5-1 and TRBJ1-2, with 10 bases aligning to TRBD1. Germline-derived CDR1 and CDR2 are SGHRS and YFSETQ. The CDR3 covers 15 residues. V dropped 3 bases and J dropped 8; count of bases not matched to a gene: 10. In DNA, the CDR3 is TGCGCCAGCAGCTCACCGGGACAGGGGACCGAGGGCTACACCTTC. Its protein product is CASSSPGQGTEGYTF.

The chain employs TRBV6-5 and TRBJ2-7; TRBD2 matches at 8 bases. The CDR3 length is 15 residues. Per the germline V gene, CDR1 is MNHEY and CDR2 is SVGAGI. The V and J ends lost 0 bases and 0 bases, in that order; junction bases with no gene match: 1. The CDR3 region is CASSYSRGGSYEQYF. CDR3 nucleotide sequence: TGTGCCAGCAGTTACTCTCGGGGGGGCTCCTACGAGCAGTACTTC.

The J gene is TRBJ1-1, the V gene TRBV5-1; 8 positions match TRBD1. The CDR3 totals 16 residues. The V gene's germline CDR1 is SGHRS and CDR2 YFSETQ. J lost 4 bases, V lost 2 bases, and 10 bases had no gene match. CDR3 DNA: TGCGCCAGCAGCTTTGAAACAGGGGGTCTGGGCACTGAAGCTTTCTTT. It encodes CASSFETGGLGTEAFF.

V usage is TRBV30 and J usage is TRBJ1-1; 9 nucleotides align to TRBD1. The CDR3 is 13 residues long. Trimming removed 3 bases from V and 4 bases from J; junction bases left unmatched: 3. Germline lookup yields CDR1 GTSNPN and CDR2 SVGIG (reference sequence). CDR3 DNA: TGTGCCTGGAGCGGACAGGGGAGCACTGAAGCTTTCTTT. Protein: CAWSGQGSTEAFF.